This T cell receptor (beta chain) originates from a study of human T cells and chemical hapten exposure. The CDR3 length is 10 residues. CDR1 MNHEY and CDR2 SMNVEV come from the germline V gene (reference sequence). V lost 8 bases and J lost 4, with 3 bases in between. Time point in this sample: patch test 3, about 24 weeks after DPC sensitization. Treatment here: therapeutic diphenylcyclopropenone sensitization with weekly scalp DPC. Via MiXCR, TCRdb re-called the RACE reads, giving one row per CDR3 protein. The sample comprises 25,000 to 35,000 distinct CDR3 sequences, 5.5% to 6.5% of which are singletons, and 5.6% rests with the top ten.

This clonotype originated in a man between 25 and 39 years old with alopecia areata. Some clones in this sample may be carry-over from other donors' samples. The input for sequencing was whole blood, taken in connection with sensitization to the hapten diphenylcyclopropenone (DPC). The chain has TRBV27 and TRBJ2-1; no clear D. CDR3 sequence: CASGYNEQFF. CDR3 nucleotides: TGTGCCAGCGGATACAATGAGCAGTTCTTC.